This entry lists 30 T cell receptor beta chains sequenced from one sample in a study of CD4 T cells in relation to SARS-CoV-2 and coronaviruses. No antigen is known for these receptors. Before the COVID-19 pandemic, during about 2011-2019, CD4+ T cells were taken from unexposed donors. After less than 11 days of culture, CD4+ T cells were isolated. The data were produced by immunoSEQ multiplex PCR, yet TCRdb's version contains in-frame clones alone and is incomplete. The sample contains fewer than 25,000 clones, 68% of which appear only once. The specimen sequenced was CD4+ T cells from PBMCs, cultured in vitro. The receptors come from a human donor in good health.

V gene TRBV29-1 combines with J gene TRBJ1-2; the D is unclear. The V gene lost 4 bases and the J gene lost 12 bases, with 12 bases spanning the gap. This CDR3 is 10 amino acids long. From germline, CDR1 is SQVTM and CDR2 ANQGSEA. The CDR3 bases are TGCAGCGTTGGGGTTGGTAGGAACACCTTC. It encodes CSVGVGRNTF.

This sequence joins TRBV6-4 and TRBJ2-2; weak D call: TRBD1 (7 bases). CDR1 is MRHNA, CDR2 SNTAGT, per germline. Trimming left V 2 bases short and J 3 bases short, with 25 bases between. The CDR3 consists of 20 residues. CDR3 in amino acids: CASSDGAQGGGRWDTGELFF. The CDR3 region has the DNA TGTGCCAGCAGTGACGGGGCCCAGGGGGGCGGGCGCTGGGACACCGGGGAGCTGTTTTTT.

The CDR3 protein is CASSLMLQERVAGELFF. The CDR3 bases are TGTGCCAGCAGCTTAATGCTACAAGAGAGGGTGGCCGGGGAGCTGTTTTTT. V usage is TRBV3-1 (or the pseudogene TRBV3-2) and J usage is TRBJ2-2; a weak D match, TRBD2 (5 bases). Germline V lookup: CDR1 LGHDT, CDR2 YNNKEL (reference sequence). Trimming stripped 5 bases from V and 6 bases from J, with 22 bases between. The CDR3 totals 17 residues.

The V call is TRBV5-6, the J call TRBJ2-3; a weak D match, TRBD2 (5 bases). Germline CDR1 is SGHDT and CDR2 is YYEEEE. The V gene lost 4 bases and the J gene lost 7 bases, with 13 bases spanning the gap. This CDR3 spans 13 amino acids. This CDR3 is CASSPAGVHTQYF. CDR3 sequence (DNA): TGTGCCAGCAGCCCTGCCGGGGTACATACGCAGTATTTT.

This chain uses TRBV6-4 with TRBJ2-7, with D possibly being TRBD1 (7 bases). Trimming removed 0 bases at V and 4 bases at J, with 22 bases between. The CDR3 covers 18 residues. The V gene's germline CDR1 is MRHNA and CDR2 SNTAGT. The CDR3 DNA follows: TGTGCCAGCAGTGACTCGAGAGGAGGGTGGGACAGAACATACGAGCAGTACTTC. Amino acids: CASSDSRGGWDRTYEQYF.

The chain is built from TRBV7-9 and TRBJ2-7; 8 bases align to TRBD2. Germline assignment: CDR1 SEHNR and CDR2 FQNEAQ (reference sequence). With V trimmed by 3 bases and J by 0 bases, 4 bases remained unmatched. CDR3 length: 15 residues. The CDR3: CASSFTGGSSYEQYF. The DNA for the CDR3 is TGTGCCAGCAGCTTTACGGGGGGGAGCTCCTACGAGCAGTACTTC.

Notes on this clone: Sequence at one end of the junction differs from germline and may be a read error. CDR3 coding DNA: TGTGCTAGCAGCCCCCGAGGGGGGGACGGATATGAGCAGTTCTTC. Translated, it gives CASSPRGGDGYEQFF. The J gene is TRBJ2-1, the V gene TRBV7-7; D possibly corresponds to TRBD2 (7 bases). The CDR3 covers 15 residues. Germline CDR1 and CDR2: SSHAT and FNYEAQ (reference sequence).

V and J are TRBV7-9 and TRBJ2-5; possibly TRBD1 or TRBD2 for D (5 bases each). V lost 10 bases and J lost 5, with 11 bases in between. Per the germline V gene, CDR1 is SEHNR and CDR2 is FQNEAQ (reference sequence). The CDR3 loop spans 11 amino acids. CDR3 sequence (DNA): TGTGCCACCGGGACCCGGGAGACCCAGTACTTC. This sequence encodes CATGTRETQYF.

The chain links TRBV6-2 or TRBV6-3 to TRBJ2-7; possible D gene TRBD1, 6 bases. The germline V gene has CDR1 MNHEY and CDR2 SVGEGT. Trimming took 2 bases from V and 6 from J, leaving 32 bases between them. The CDR3 is 20 amino acids. The CDR3 nucleotides are TGTGCCAGCAGTTACCAGGTTGGTCGTGGCAGTAACGCCAACAGGGCCGAGCAGTACTTC. Its translation is CASSYQVGRGSNANRAEQYF.

This chain links TRBV7-3 with TRBJ2-3; D call uncertain. The CDR3 has 14 residues. V was trimmed by 5 bases and J by 3 bases, leaving 12 bases between them. Germline V gene lookup returns CDR1 SGHTA and CDR2 FQGTGA. CDR3 loop: CASSMRTSTDTQYF. CDR3 coding DNA: TGTGCCAGCAGCATGAGGACCTCGACAGATACGCAGTATTTT.

CDR3 nucleotides: TGCGCCAGCAGCCAACCCAGGAGCTCCTATAATTCACCCCTCCACTTT. This sequence encodes CASSQPRSSYNSPLHF. The rearrangement uses TRBV4-1 and TRBJ1-6, with D unresolved. V was clipped by 2 bases and J by 0 bases, with 8 bases between them. This CDR3 is built from 16 residues. Germline CDR1 MGHRA, CDR2 YSYEKL.

The rearrangement joins TRBV10-3 to TRBJ2-1, with 9 positions matching TRBD1. The CDR3 loop spans 15 amino acids. Germline CDR1 and CDR2: ENHRY and SYGVKD. The J segment lost 6 bases and the V segment lost 3 bases, leaving 6 bases of the junction unmatched. CDR3 sequence (DNA): TGTGCCATCAGTGATAGGGACAGGGTAGCCAATGAGCAGTTCTTC. Protein sequence: CAISDRDRVANEQFF.

CDR3 loop: CASSRTRINEQFF. For the CDR3, the DNA is TGTGCCAGCAGCAGGACTCGCATCAATGAGCAGTTCTTC. The chain couples TRBV5-4 to TRBJ2-1; the D gene is possibly TRBD2 (5 bases). Trimming left V 4 bases short and J 6 bases short, with 11 bases between. Germline V gene data show CDR1 as SGHNT and CDR2 as YYREEE (reference sequence). The CDR3 length is 13 residues.

The rearrangement joins TRBV18 to TRBJ2-3; the D is unclear. Germline V gene sequence: CDR1 KGHSH, CDR2 LQKENI. The CDR3 contains 15 residues. V shed 0 bases and J shed 3 bases, with 10 bases lying between them. The CDR3 DNA reads TGTGCCAGCTCACCACCAAGCCCAGAGACAGATACGCAGTATTTT. Amino acids: CASSPPSPETDTQYF.

This clone was detected once. The chain links TRBV29-1 to TRBJ2-3; D might be TRBD1 (5 bases). The CDR3 is 12 residues long. Germline V gene sequence: CDR1 SQVTM, CDR2 ANQGSEA. The V end was cut by 6 bases, the J end by 0 bases, with 7 bases between. CDR3 bases: TGCAGCGTGGGGCCAAGCACAGATACGCAGTATTTT. This sequence encodes CSVGPSTDTQYF.

The chain combines TRBV7-2 with TRBJ2-5; a weak D match, TRBD2 (5 bases). Trimming shortened V by 3 bases and J by 5 bases, and 13 bases separated the two germline ends. This CDR3 spans 14 amino acids. Germline CDR1 and CDR2: SGHTA and FQGNSA. The CDR3 reads CASSFYGVGETQYF. DNA for the CDR3: TGTGCCAGCAGCTTTTACGGGGTTGGGGAGACCCAGTACTTC.

This chain joins TRBV7-2 and TRBJ1-2; D not certain. Germline V gene data show CDR1 as SGHTA and CDR2 as FQGNSA. CDR3 length: 14 amino acids. Trimming stripped 5 bases from V and 0 bases from J, with 10 bases between. The CDR3: CASSLDGTNYGYTF. The CDR3 DNA is TGTGCCAGCAGCCTGGACGGAACTAACTATGGCTACACCTTC.

This sequence joins TRBV6-4 and TRBJ1-6; 7 bases align to TRBD1. The CDR3 has 13 amino acids. Germline CDR1 and CDR2: MRHNA and SNTAGT. Losses at the gene ends were 4 bases for V and 11 bases for J; bases not matched to a gene: 5. The CDR3 loop is CASSVDRDAPLHF. Written as DNA, the CDR3 is TGTGCCAGCAGTGTCGACAGGGACGCACCCCTCCACTTT.

The chain links TRBV6-1 to TRBJ1-1; no reliable D call. Germline V gives CDR1 MNHNS, CDR2 SASEGT. CDR3 size: 14 residues. V was cut by 3 bases and J by 2 bases, with 10 bases left in between. This chain's CDR3 is CASSDGVINTEAFF. The DNA of the CDR3 is TGTGCCAGCAGTGATGGGGTGATCAACACTGAAGCTTTCTTT.

This clone was seen once. The chain combines TRBV28 with TRBJ2-5; D gene unclear. The V end was cut by 5 bases, the J end by 0 bases, with 10 bases between. The CDR3 consists of 14 residues. The germline V gene has CDR1 MDHEN and CDR2 SYDVKM. CDR3 in DNA: TGTGCCAGCAGTCCGGGTCTGTACCAAGAGACCCAGTACTTC. Its translation is CASSPGLYQETQYF.

The gene calls are TRBV5-4 and TRBJ2-7, with D unclear. Germline values: CDR1 SGHNT, CDR2 YYREEE (reference sequence). The CDR3 has 11 residues. Trimming removed 4 bases from V and 4 bases from J, with 6 bases in between. The CDR3 DNA follows: TGTGCCAGCAGCGCCCAATACGAGCAGTACTTC. Amino acids: CASSAQYEQYF.

This CDR3 reads CASSQYRGNTEAFF. The CDR3 coding sequence is TGTGCCAGCAGCCAGTACAGGGGGAACACTGAAGCTTTCTTT. This sequence joins TRBV3-1 (or the pseudogene TRBV3-2) and TRBJ1-1, with 7 bases aligning to TRBD1. The CDR3 contains 14 residues. The V and J ends lost 3 bases and 1 base, in that order; junction bases with no gene match: 2. Germline V CDR1 and CDR2: LGHDT, YNNKEL (reference sequence).

CDR3 coding DNA: TGTGCCAGCAGCTCCTCTCATATCCCCTTCGGACAGGGCAGGGGCTACACCTTC. It encodes CASSSSHIPFGQGRGYTF. The chain joins TRBV7-3 to TRBJ1-2; 8 nucleotides line up with TRBD1. Per germline, CDR1 SGHTA and CDR2 FQGTGA. The V gene end was trimmed by 4 bases and the J gene end by 8 bases; junction bases not matched to a gene: 21. The CDR3 extends over 18 amino acids.

Only one count was recorded for this clone. The chain uses TRBV6-5 and TRBJ1-2; D is undetermined. The length of the CDR3 is 14 residues. The germline gives CDR1 MNHEY, CDR2 SVGAGI. The V end lost 8 bases, the J end lost 8 bases, and 21 bases lay between the germline ends. CDR3 sequence reads: CASRIPMGVGGYTF. The CDR3 DNA reads TGTGCCAGCCGTATACCAATGGGAGTTGGGGGCTACACCTTC.

The chain is built from TRBV29-1 and TRBJ2-3, with D possibly TRBD2 on 6 matching bases. CDR1 and CDR2 (germline): SQVTM, ANQGSEA. CDR3 length: 15 amino acids. Trimming stripped 2 bases from V and 1 base from J, with 13 bases between. The CDR3 region has the DNA TGCAGCGTTGAATACGGGGGTTGGGGCACAGATACGCAGTATTTT. It is translated as CSVEYGGWGTDTQYF.

The CDR3 region has the DNA TGTGCCAGTAGTATAGGGGACAGGGTGGGCAATCAGCCCCAGCATTTT. Amino acid sequence: CASSIGDRVGNQPQHF. This chain joins TRBV19 and TRBJ1-5, with 9 bases fitting TRBD1. The CDR3 totals 16 residues. In germline, CDR1 is LNHDA, CDR2 SQIVND (reference sequence). Trimming removed 1 base from V and 2 bases from J; junction bases left unmatched: 3.

This rearrangement joins TRBV3-1 (or the pseudogene TRBV3-2) to TRBJ1-4, with 12 bases aligning to TRBD1. The germline gives CDR1 LGHDT, CDR2 YNNKEL (reference sequence). J lost 11 bases, V lost 4 bases, and 5 bases had no gene match. The CDR3 runs 14 residues. DNA for the CDR3: TGTGCCAGCAGCCCGGGACAGGGGGCGCGGAAACTGTTTTTT. Amino acids: CASSPGQGARKLFF.

V gene TRBV2 combines with J gene TRBJ2-3, with 8 bases lining up with TRBD2. This CDR3 contains 15 residues. Trimming at V came to 2 bases and at J to 1 base, leaving 2 bases not matched to a gene. CDR1 and CDR2 from the germline V gene are SNHLY and FYNNEI. In nucleotides, the CDR3 is TGTGCCAGCAGTGAATGGCGGGGGGGCACAGATACGCAGTATTTT. This translates into CASSEWRGGTDTQYF.

The chain employs TRBV5-1 and TRBJ2-1, with 10 nucleotides matching TRBD2. With 10 bases clipped from V and 8 bases from J, the junction kept 15 bases outside the gene matches. CDR1 is SGHRS, CDR2 YFSETQ, per germline. CDR3 size: 15 residues. The CDR3 DNA reads TGCGCCGGGAGTAGCGGGGGGCGCCGCTCGGATGAGCAGTTCTTC. Its protein product is CAGSSGGRRSDEQFF.

V is TRBV6-1 and J is TRBJ1-4; D might be TRBD1 (6 bases). From germline, CDR1 is MNHNS and CDR2 SASEGT. V was cut by 0 bases and J by 12 bases, with 11 bases left in between. This CDR3 comprises 13 residues. CDR3 bases: TGTGCCAGCAGTGAAGCGGCGAGGGGGGAACTGTTTTTT. Protein: CASSEAARGELFF.